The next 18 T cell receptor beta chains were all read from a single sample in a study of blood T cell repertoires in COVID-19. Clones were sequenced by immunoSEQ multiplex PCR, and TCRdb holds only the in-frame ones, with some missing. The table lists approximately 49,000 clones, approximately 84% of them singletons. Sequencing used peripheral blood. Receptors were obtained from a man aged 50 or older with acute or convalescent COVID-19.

CDR3 sequence (DNA): TGTGCCAGCAGCCCAGATCATTTAGCGGGGCGAACGCAGTATTTT. Its protein product is CASSPDHLAGRTQYF. This sequence joins TRBV7-2 and TRBJ2-3; TRBD2 agrees at 8 bases. Germline assignment: CDR1 SGHTA and CDR2 FQGNSA. Unmatched junction bases numbered 13, after V lost 5 bases and J lost 9 bases. This CDR3 has 15 amino acids. The full variable domain, its missing parts supplied by reference TRBV7-2 and TRBJ2-3, is GAGVSQSPSNKVTEKGKDVELRCDPISGHTALYWYRQSLGQGLEFLIYFQGNSAPDKSGLPSDRFSAERTGGSVSTLTIQRTQQEDSAVYLCASSPDHLAGRTQYFGPGTRLTVL.

CDR3 bases: TGTGCCAGCAGCTCGACTAGATACACCGGGGAGCTGTTTTTT. Translation: CASSSTRYTGELFF. V gene TRBV5-4 combines with J gene TRBJ2-2, with D maybe TRBD2 (6 bases). Germline V gives CDR1 SGHNT, CDR2 YYREEE (reference sequence). Trimming removed 3 bases from V and 3 bases from J, with 9 bases in between. The CDR3 consists of 14 residues.

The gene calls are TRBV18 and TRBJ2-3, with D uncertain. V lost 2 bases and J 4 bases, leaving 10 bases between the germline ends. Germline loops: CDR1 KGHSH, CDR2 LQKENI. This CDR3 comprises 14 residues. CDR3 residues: CASSPSHTPDTQYF. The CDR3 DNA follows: TGTGCCAGCTCACCATCCCACACACCAGATACGCAGTATTTT.

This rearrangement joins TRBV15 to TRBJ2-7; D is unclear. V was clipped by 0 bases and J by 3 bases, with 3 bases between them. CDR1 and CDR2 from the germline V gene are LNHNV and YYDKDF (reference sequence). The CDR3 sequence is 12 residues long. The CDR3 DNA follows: TGTGCCACCAGCAGAGATCTCTACGAGCAGTACTTC. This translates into CATSRDLYEQYF.

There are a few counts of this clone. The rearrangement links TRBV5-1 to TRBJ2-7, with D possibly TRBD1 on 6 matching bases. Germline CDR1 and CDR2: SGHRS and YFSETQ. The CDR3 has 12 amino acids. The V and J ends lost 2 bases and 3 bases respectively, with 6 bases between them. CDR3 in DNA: TGCGCCAGCAGCTTAGGGGGCTACGAGCAGTACTTC. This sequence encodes CASSLGGYEQYF.

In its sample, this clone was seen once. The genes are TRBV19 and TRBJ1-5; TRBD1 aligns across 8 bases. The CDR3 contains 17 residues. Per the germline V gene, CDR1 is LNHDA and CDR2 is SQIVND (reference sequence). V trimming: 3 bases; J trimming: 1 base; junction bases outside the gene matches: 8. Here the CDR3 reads CASSIRRQGISNQPQHF. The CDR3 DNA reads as TGTGCCAGTAGTATTAGGAGACAGGGGATCAGCAATCAGCCCCAGCATTTT.

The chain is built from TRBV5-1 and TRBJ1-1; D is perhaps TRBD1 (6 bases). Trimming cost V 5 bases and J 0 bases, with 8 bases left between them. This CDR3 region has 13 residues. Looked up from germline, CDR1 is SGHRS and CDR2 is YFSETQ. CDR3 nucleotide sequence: TGCGCCAGCAGACAGGGACTGAACACTGAAGCTTTCTTT. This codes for CASRQGLNTEAFF.

Here the CDR3 reads CASSPGTGDTGELFF. The CDR3 nucleotides are TGTGCCAGCAGCCCCGGGACAGGAGACACCGGGGAGCTGTTTTTT. This rearrangement joins TRBV7-9 to TRBJ2-2; TRBD1 agrees at 8 bases. CDR1 and CDR2 (germline): SEHNR, FQNEAQ (reference sequence). There are 15 residues in the CDR3. Unmatched junction bases numbered 5, after V lost 5 bases and J lost 3 bases.

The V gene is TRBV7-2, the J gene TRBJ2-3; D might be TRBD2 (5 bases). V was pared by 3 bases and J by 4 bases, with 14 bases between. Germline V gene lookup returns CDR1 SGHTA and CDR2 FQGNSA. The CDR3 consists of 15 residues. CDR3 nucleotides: TGTGCCAGCAGCTTCCGCATCGAGGGTGCAGATACGCAGTATTTT. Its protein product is CASSFRIEGADTQYF.

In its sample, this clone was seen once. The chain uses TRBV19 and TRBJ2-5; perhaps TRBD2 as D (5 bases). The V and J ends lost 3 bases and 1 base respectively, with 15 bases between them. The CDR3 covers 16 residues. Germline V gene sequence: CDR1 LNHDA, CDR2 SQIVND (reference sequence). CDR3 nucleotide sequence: TGTGCCAGTAGTATCCTCCATACTAGGTCCCAAGAGACCCAGTACTTC. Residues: CASSILHTRSQETQYF.

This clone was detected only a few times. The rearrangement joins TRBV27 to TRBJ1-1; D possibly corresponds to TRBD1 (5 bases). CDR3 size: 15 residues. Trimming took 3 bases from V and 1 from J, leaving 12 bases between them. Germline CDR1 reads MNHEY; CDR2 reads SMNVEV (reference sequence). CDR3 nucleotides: TGTGCCAGCAGTTTGGTAGGGGCCGGGAACACTGAAGCTTTCTTT. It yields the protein CASSLVGAGNTEAFF.

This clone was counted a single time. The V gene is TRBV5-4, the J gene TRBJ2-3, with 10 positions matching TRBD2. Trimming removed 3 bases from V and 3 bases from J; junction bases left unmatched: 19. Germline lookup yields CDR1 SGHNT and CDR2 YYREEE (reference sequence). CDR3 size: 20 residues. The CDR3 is CASSSGRLAGAAHRTDTQYF. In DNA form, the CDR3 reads TGTGCCAGCAGCTCCGGCAGGCTAGCGGGGGCCGCCCATAGGACAGATACGCAGTATTTT. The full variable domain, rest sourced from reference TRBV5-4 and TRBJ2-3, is ETGVTQSPTHLIKTRGQQVTLRCSSQSGHNTVSWYQQALGQGPQFIFQYYREEENGRGNFPPRFSGLQFPNYSSELNVNALELDDSALYLCASSSGRLAGAAHRTDTQYFGPGTRLTVL.

The CDR3 loop is CAWSVRGLMNTEAFF. The CDR3 nucleotides are TGTGCCTGGAGTGTACGGGGACTCATGAACACTGAAGCTTTCTTT. The chain combines TRBV30 with TRBJ1-1; D may be TRBD1 (5 bases). With 0 bases removed from V and 0 bases from J, the gap between germline ends came to 11 bases. Per the germline V gene, CDR1 is GTSNPN and CDR2 is SVGIG (reference sequence). The CDR3 covers 15 residues. The complete variable domain, with remaining parts taken from reference TRBV30 and TRBJ1-1, reads SQTIHQWPATLVQPVGSPLSLECTVEGTSNPNLYWYRQAAGRGLQLLFYSVGIGQISSEVPQNLSASRPQDRQFILSSKKLLLSDSGFYLCAWSVRGLMNTEAFFGQGTRLTVV.

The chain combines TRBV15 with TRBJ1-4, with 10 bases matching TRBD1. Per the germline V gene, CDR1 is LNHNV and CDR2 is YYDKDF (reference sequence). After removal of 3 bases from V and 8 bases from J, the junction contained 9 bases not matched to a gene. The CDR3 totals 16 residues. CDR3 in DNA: TGTGCCACCAGCAGGGGGACCGGGACAGGGGCCGAAAAACTGTTTTTT. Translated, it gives CATSRGTGTGAEKLFF.

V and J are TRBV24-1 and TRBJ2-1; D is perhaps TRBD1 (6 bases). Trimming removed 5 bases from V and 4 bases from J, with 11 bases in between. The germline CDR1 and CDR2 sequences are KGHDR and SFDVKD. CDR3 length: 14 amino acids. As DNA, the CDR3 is TGTGCCACCAGTGCTGGGGGCGCTTACAATGAGCAGTTCTTC. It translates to CATSAGGAYNEQFF.

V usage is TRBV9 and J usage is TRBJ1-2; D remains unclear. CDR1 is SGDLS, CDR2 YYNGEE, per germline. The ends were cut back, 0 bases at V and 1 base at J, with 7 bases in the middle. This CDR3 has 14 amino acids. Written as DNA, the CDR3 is TGTGCCAGCAGCGTAGAGACAAGTAACTATGGCTACACCTTC. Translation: CASSVETSNYGYTF.

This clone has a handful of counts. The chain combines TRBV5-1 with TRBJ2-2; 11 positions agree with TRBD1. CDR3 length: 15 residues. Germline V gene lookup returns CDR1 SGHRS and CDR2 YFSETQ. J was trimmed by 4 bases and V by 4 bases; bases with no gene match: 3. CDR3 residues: CASSGQGAGTGELFF. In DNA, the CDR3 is TGCGCCAGCAGCGGACAGGGGGCAGGCACCGGGGAGCTGTTTTTT.

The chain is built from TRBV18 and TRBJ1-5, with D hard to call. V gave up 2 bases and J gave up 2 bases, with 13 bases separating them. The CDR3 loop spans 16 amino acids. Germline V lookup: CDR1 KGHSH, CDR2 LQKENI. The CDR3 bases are TGTGCCAGCTCACCAGGTGGCGGGCAGGGCAATCAGCCCCAGCATTTT. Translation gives CASSPGGGQGNQPQHF. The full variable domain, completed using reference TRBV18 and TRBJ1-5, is NAGVMQNPRHLVRRRGQEARLRCSPMKGHSHVYWYRQLPEEGLKFMVYLQKENIIDESGMPKERFSAEFPKEGPSILRIQQVVRGDSAAYFCASSPGGGQGNQPQHFGDGTRLSIL.